Reported below is one TCR beta chain. Germline lookup yields CDR1 MNHEY and CDR2 SMNVEV (reference sequence). The junction had 7 bases not matched to a gene; V was cut back by 1 base and J by 11 bases. This CDR3 is 13 amino acids long. These data originate in a study of T-cell memory formation after mild COVID-19. TCRdb ran MiXCR on the 5' RACE reads and lists one entry per CDR3 protein. The sample holds more than 250,000 distinct CDR3 sequences, 16% seen once. This TCR was sampled from a man between 18 and 35 years old who had mild COVID-19 (a few samples of this study predate the infection). Cell type and time point are not known. The chain recombines TRBV27 with TRBJ1-1; 7 nucleotides align to TRBD1. The sample comprised PBMCs or a T cell subset sorted from them (not recorded which). For the CDR3, the DNA is TGTGCCAGCAGTTTATTAGGGGGCCAGGGGGCTTTCTTT. Translated: CASSLLGGQGAFF.